These T cell receptor beta chains were read from a single sample in a study of blood T cell repertoires in COVID-19. Assay: immunoSEQ multiplex PCR; the TCRdb copy retains only in-frame clones and omits some. The sample includes roughly 150,000 clones, 76% of them seen just once. Sequenced material: peripheral blood. The receptors originated from a man aged 60 to 75 with acute or convalescent COVID-19. Both conserved end residues are part of each CDR3. D genes are given only for firm matches. Expanded clones get a size class; other rows say once, few or many, or leave the size out.

CDR3 protein: CASSLGRQGAAFF
CDR3 DNA: TGTGCCAGCAGTTTAGGGAGACAGGGGGCGGCTTTCTTT
D gene: TRBD1
clone size: .
V gene: TRBV28
J gene: TRBJ1-1

CDR3 protein: CASSGQGANYEQYF
CDR3 DNA: TGTGCCAGTTCAGGACAGGGGGCGAACTACGAGCAGTACTTC
D gene: TRBD1
clone size: .
V gene: TRBV2
J gene: TRBJ2-7

CDR3 protein: CASSLRGGDNQPQHF
CDR3 DNA: TGCGCCAGCAGCTTGAGAGGGGGCGATAATCAGCCCCAGCATTTT
D gene: TRBD1
clone size: few
V gene: TRBV5-1
J gene: TRBJ1-5

CDR3 protein: CASKGGGGSWGHYNEQFF
CDR3 DNA: TGTGCCAGTAAGGGGGGGGGAGGGAGCTGGGGTCATTACAATGAGCAGTTCTTC
D gene: .
clone size: .
V gene: TRBV19
J gene: TRBJ2-1

CDR3 protein: CASSNTGLSNEQFF
CDR3 DNA: TGTGCCAGCAGCAACACAGGGTTGAGCAATGAGCAGTTCTTC
D gene: .
clone size: .
V gene: TRBV28
J gene: TRBJ2-1

CDR3 protein: CASSLSGRGADTQYF
CDR3 DNA: TGTGCCAGCAGTTTATCAGGCAGGGGTGCAGATACGCAGTATTTT
D gene: .
clone size: once
V gene: TRBV28
J gene: TRBJ2-3

CDR3 protein: CAWSSLGASGNEQFF
CDR3 DNA: TGTGCCTGGTCTTCCCTAGGGGCTTCAGGTAATGAGCAGTTCTTC
D gene: .
clone size: .
V gene: TRBV30
J gene: TRBJ2-1

CDR3 protein: CASSGGILGNTIYF
CDR3 DNA: TGCGCCAGCAGCGGGGGGATCTTGGGGAACACCATATATTTT
D gene: .
clone size: .
V gene: TRBV5-1
J gene: TRBJ1-3

CDR3 protein: CASSQVQRGIQETQYF
CDR3 DNA: TGTGCCAGCAGCCAAGTCCAGCGGGGGATCCAAGAGACCCAGTACTTC
D gene: TRBD2
clone size: .
V gene: TRBV3-1/TRBV3-2
J gene: TRBJ2-5

CDR3 protein: CASSLRGGPGNTIYF
CDR3 DNA: TGTGCCAGCAGCTTAAGAGGGGGCCCTGGAAACACCATATATTTT
D gene: TRBD1
clone size: .
V gene: TRBV11-3
J gene: TRBJ1-3

CDR3 protein: CATSDGGDSLNTEAFF
CDR3 DNA: TGTGCCACCAGTGATGGAGGGGACAGCCTGAACACTGAAGCTTTCTTT
D gene: TRBD1
clone size: .
V gene: TRBV24-1
J gene: TRBJ1-1

CDR3 protein: CAWSGLAQETQYF
CDR3 DNA: TGTGCCTGGAGTGGGTTAGCTCAAGAGACCCAGTACTTC
D gene: .
clone size: few
V gene: TRBV30
J gene: TRBJ2-5

CDR3 protein: CASSPRQGARGNTIYF
CDR3 DNA: TGTGCCAGCAGTCCTCGGCAGGGGGCACGGGGAAACACCATATATTTT
D gene: TRBD1
clone size: .
V gene: TRBV27
J gene: TRBJ1-3

CDR3 protein: CAWMLGGTGANVLTF
CDR3 DNA: TGTGCCTGGATGCTGGGAGGAACTGGGGCCAACGTCCTGACTTTC
D gene: .
clone size: .
V gene: TRBV30
J gene: TRBJ2-6

CDR3 protein: CASSYSGSTNTGELFF
CDR3 DNA: TGTGCCAGCAGCTATAGCGGGAGCACGAACACCGGGGAGCTGTTTTTT
D gene: TRBD2
clone size: few
V gene: TRBV7-9
J gene: TRBJ2-2

CDR3 protein: CASSLDPGRLAGEQFF
CDR3 DNA: TGTGCCAGCAGCTTAGACCCAGGGAGGCTAGCGGGAGAGCAGTTCTTC
D gene: TRBD2
clone size: .
V gene: TRBV11-2
J gene: TRBJ2-1

CDR3 protein: CASSLGGGGNQPQHF
CDR3 DNA: TGTGCCAGCAGCTTAGGAGGGGGCGGCAATCAGCCCCAGCATTTT
D gene: TRBD1
clone size: .
V gene: TRBV7-9
J gene: TRBJ1-5

CDR3 protein: CASSPPAGLRGANVLTF
CDR3 DNA: TGTGCCAGTAGTCCCCCGGCAGGACTGAGGGGGGCCAACGTCCTGACTTTC
D gene: .
clone size: .
V gene: TRBV19
J gene: TRBJ2-6

CDR3 protein: CAISEGLAGTDTQYF
CDR3 DNA: TGTGCCATCAGTGAGGGGCTAGCGGGAACAGATACGCAGTATTTT
D gene: TRBD2
clone size: .
V gene: TRBV10-3
J gene: TRBJ2-3

CDR3 protein: CAISALDMVNTEAFF
CDR3 DNA: TGTGCCATCAGTGCCCTGGACATGGTGAACACTGAAGCTTTCTTT
D gene: .
clone size: .
V gene: TRBV10-3
J gene: TRBJ1-1

CDR3 protein: CASSAGTDYEQYF
CDR3 DNA: TGTGCCAGCTCAGCCGGGACAGATTACGAGCAGTACTTC
D gene: TRBD1
clone size: .
V gene: TRBV18
J gene: TRBJ2-7

CDR3 protein: CSALTSGSYEQYF
CDR3 DNA: TGCAGCGCACTGACTAGCGGGAGCTACGAGCAGTACTTC
D gene: TRBD2
clone size: .
V gene: TRBV29-1
J gene: TRBJ2-7

CDR3 protein: CASSAPGGLGTDTQYF
CDR3 DNA: TGTGCCAGCAGCGCCCCGGGGGGACTAGGCACAGATACGCAGTATTTT
D gene: TRBD2
clone size: .
V gene: TRBV13
J gene: TRBJ2-3

CDR3 protein: CASSFRGSNEKLFF
CDR3 DNA: TGTGCCAGCAGCTTCAGGGGTTCTAATGAAAAACTGTTTTTT
D gene: .
clone size: once
V gene: TRBV5-8
J gene: TRBJ1-4

CDR3 protein: CASQDREETQYF
CDR3 DNA: TGTGCCAGCCAGGACAGGGAAGAGACCCAGTACTTC
D gene: TRBD1
clone size: .
V gene: TRBV18
J gene: TRBJ2-5

CDR3 protein: CASSRRGGSNEQYF
CDR3 DNA: TGTGCCAGCAGCCGGAGGGGGGGGAGCAACGAGCAGTACTTC
D gene: .
clone size: .
V gene: TRBV13
J gene: TRBJ2-7

CDR3 protein: CARSFKERGGGTEAFF
CDR3 DNA: TGTGCCAGAAGCTTCAAAGAGCGGGGTGGGGGAACTGAAGCTTTCTTT
D gene: .
clone size: .
V gene: TRBV5-3
J gene: TRBJ1-1

CDR3 protein: CAISDPAGTRKNNEQFF
CDR3 DNA: TGTGCCATCAGTGATCCCGCCGGGACAAGGAAGAACAATGAGCAGTTCTTC
D gene: .
clone size: .
V gene: TRBV10-3
J gene: TRBJ2-1

CDR3 protein: CASSLTGTSGTDEQFF
CDR3 DNA: TGCGCCAGCAGCTTAACCGGGACTAGCGGGACCGATGAGCAGTTCTTC
D gene: TRBD2
clone size: .
V gene: TRBV5-1
J gene: TRBJ2-1

CDR3 protein: CASSPPGLAGGSDTQYF
CDR3 DNA: TGTGCCAGCTCACCACCGGGACTAGCGGGCGGGTCAGATACGCAGTATTTT
D gene: TRBD2
clone size: once
V gene: TRBV18
J gene: TRBJ2-3

CDR3 protein: CASSPQGARTDTQYF
CDR3 DNA: TGTGCCAGCTCACCCCAGGGGGCGCGGACAGATACGCAGTATTTT
D gene: TRBD1
clone size: few
V gene: TRBV18
J gene: TRBJ2-3

CDR3 protein: CASSLAIGREETQYF
CDR3 DNA: TGTGCCAGCAGCTTAGCGATTGGCAGGGAAGAGACCCAGTACTTC
D gene: .
clone size: .
V gene: TRBV7-9
J gene: TRBJ2-5

CDR3 protein: CASSPRTGHEQYF
CDR3 DNA: TGTGCCAGCAGTCCCCGTACAGGCCACGAGCAGTACTTC
D gene: .
clone size: many
V gene: TRBV27
J gene: TRBJ2-7

CDR3 protein: CATSDFNTGIRNEQFF
CDR3 DNA: TGTGCCACCAGTGATTTTAATACAGGTATTCGGAATGAGCAGTTCTTC
D gene: .
clone size: many
V gene: TRBV24-1
J gene: TRBJ2-1

CDR3 protein: CASSIGGHGYTF
CDR3 DNA: TGTGCCAGTAGTATAGGAGGGCATGGCTACACCTTC
D gene: .
clone size: .
V gene: TRBV19
J gene: TRBJ1-2

CDR3 protein: CASSPGTGPGANVLTF
CDR3 DNA: TGTGCCAGTAGTCCCGGGACAGGGCCTGGGGCCAACGTCCTGACTTTC
D gene: TRBD1
clone size: .
V gene: TRBV19
J gene: TRBJ2-6

CDR3 protein: CASSPLAGQGAADTQYF
CDR3 DNA: TGTGCCAGCAGCCCCTTAGCGGGACAGGGGGCAGCAGATACGCAGTATTTT
D gene: TRBD1
clone size: few
V gene: TRBV7-8
J gene: TRBJ2-3

CDR3 protein: CASSVQLAGEQFF
CDR3 DNA: TGTGCCAGCAGCGTTCAACTAGCGGGCGAGCAGTTCTTC
D gene: TRBD2
clone size: .
V gene: TRBV9
J gene: TRBJ2-1

CDR3 protein: CASSLRDAKQETQYF
CDR3 DNA: TGCGCCAGCAGCTTACGCGATGCTAAACAAGAGACCCAGTACTTC
D gene: .
clone size: few
V gene: TRBV5-1
J gene: TRBJ2-5

CDR3 protein: CASSPGLAGEQYF
CDR3 DNA: TGTGCCAGCAGTCCCGGACTAGCCGGCGAGCAGTACTTC
D gene: TRBD2
clone size: .
V gene: TRBV12-3/TRBV12-4
J gene: TRBJ2-7

CDR3 protein: CASSWTGDASFF
CDR3 DNA: TGTGCCAGCAGTTGGACAGGCGATGCGTCTTTCTTT
D gene: TRBD1
clone size: .
V gene: TRBV6-6
J gene: TRBJ1-1

CDR3 protein: CASSLGEAGWADTQYF
CDR3 DNA: TGTGCCAGCAGCTTGGGGGAAGCGGGGTGGGCAGATACGCAGTATTTT
D gene: TRBD2
clone size: .
V gene: TRBV5-6
J gene: TRBJ2-3

CDR3 protein: CASSLAGRQKYF
CDR3 DNA: TGTGCCAGCAGCTTAGCAGGAAGGCAGAAGTACTTC
D gene: .
clone size: .
V gene: TRBV11-2
J gene: TRBJ2-7

CDR3 protein: CASSSPGGGVHETQYF
CDR3 DNA: TGTGCCAGCAGTTCCCCGGGAGGAGGGGTTCACGAGACCCAGTACTTC
D gene: TRBD2
clone size: .
V gene: TRBV27
J gene: TRBJ2-5

CDR3 protein: CASSQESSGRGETQYF
CDR3 DNA: TGTGCCAGCAGCCAAGAGTCTAGCGGGAGGGGTGAGACCCAGTACTTC
D gene: TRBD2
clone size: .
V gene: TRBV4-2
J gene: TRBJ2-5

CDR3 protein: CASSEETVWTEAFF
CDR3 DNA: TGTGCCAGCAGCGAGGAGACAGTATGGACTGAAGCTTTCTTT
D gene: .
clone size: .
V gene: TRBV7-9
J gene: TRBJ1-1

CDR3 protein: CASSQGTSGRGNEQFF
CDR3 DNA: TGTGCCAGCAGCCAGGGGACTAGCGGGAGGGGCAATGAGCAGTTCTTC
D gene: TRBD2
clone size: .
V gene: TRBV3-1/TRBV3-2
J gene: TRBJ2-1